Sequencing of this TCR beta chain was carried out in a study of CD8 T cells in Susac syndrome. RNA in amounts of roughly 0.45 to 1 ug was reverse transcribed with random hexamers. Amplification of TCR beta CDR3 across 54 Vbeta and 13 Jbeta was performed with immunoSEQ multiplex PCR. MiXCR, applied by TCRdb to the immunoSEQ multiplex PCR reads, yields one record per CDR3 protein. Altogether roughly 180,000 distinct CDR3 sequences are present, over 85% being singletons, with the ten largest covering around 0.11%. The germline V and J ends were trimmed by 6 bases and 5 bases, with 19 bases remaining between them. This CDR3 region has 15 residues. Germline CDR1 is SQVTM and CDR2 is ANQGSEA.

The clonotype originates from a human donor in good health. Sequences were obtained from CD4+ T cells from PBMCs. The chain links TRBV29-1 to TRBJ1-4; D perhaps matches TRBD1 (5 bases). CDR3 DNA: TGCAGCGTCCTGGAGGGCGGGACGGAGAATGAAAAACTGTTTTTT. This gives the protein CSVLEGGTENEKLFF.